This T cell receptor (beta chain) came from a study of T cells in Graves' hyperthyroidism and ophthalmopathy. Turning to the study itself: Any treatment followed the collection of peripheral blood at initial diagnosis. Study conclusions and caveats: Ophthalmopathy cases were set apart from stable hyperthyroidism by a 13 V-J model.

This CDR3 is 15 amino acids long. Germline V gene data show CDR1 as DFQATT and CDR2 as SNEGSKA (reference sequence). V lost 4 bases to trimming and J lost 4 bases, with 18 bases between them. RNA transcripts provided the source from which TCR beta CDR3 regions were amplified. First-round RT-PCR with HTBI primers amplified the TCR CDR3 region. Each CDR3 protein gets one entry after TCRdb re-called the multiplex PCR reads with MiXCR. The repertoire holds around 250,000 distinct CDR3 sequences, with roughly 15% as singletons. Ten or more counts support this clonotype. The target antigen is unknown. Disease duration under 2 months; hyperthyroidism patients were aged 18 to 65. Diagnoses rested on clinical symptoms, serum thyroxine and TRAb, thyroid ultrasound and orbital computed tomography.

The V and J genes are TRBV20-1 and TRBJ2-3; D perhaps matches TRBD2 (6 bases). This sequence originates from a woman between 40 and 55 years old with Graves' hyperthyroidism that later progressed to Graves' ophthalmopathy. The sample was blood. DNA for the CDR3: TGCAGTGCTAATTCCCTCGGCAGGGAGGCAGATACGCAGTATTTT. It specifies CSANSLGREADTQYF.